This T cell receptor beta chain was recovered during a study of early T cells in non-severe SARS-CoV-2 infection. Study-level information: Sequenced bulk RNA came from whole blood that was unsorted, and chains were unpaired.

Unique molecular identifiers tagged individual cDNA molecules. TCRdb fed the 5' RACE reads into MiXCR, producing one record per CDR3 protein. In the table there are 35,000 to 45,000 distinct CDR3 sequences, 5.5% to 6.5% of which are singletons. This CDR3 is 14 amino acids long. CDR1 and CDR2 (germline): LGHNA, YSLEER. Trimming left V 0 bases short and J 0 bases short, with 5 bases between. This clonotype was seen more than once but under ten times. The specimen sequenced was whole blood. This TCR derives from an adult who was a healthcare worker with PCR-confirmed SARS-CoV-2 infection or an uninfected control (not recorded which). The J gene is TRBJ1-2, the V gene TRBV4-3; D unresolved. The CDR3 loop is CASSQERANYGYTF. DNA of the CDR3: TGCGCCAGCAGCCAAGAAAGGGCTAACTATGGCTACACCTTC.